Listed below are T cell receptor beta chains from one sample, sequenced in a study of T-cell memory formation after mild COVID-19. Each CDR3 protein is one row after TCRdb ran MiXCR on the 5' RACE reads. The sample holds 140,000 or so distinct CDR3 sequences, 15% to 20% seen once. The sample comprised PBMCs or a T cell subset sorted from them (not recorded which). These receptors were taken from an adult woman who had mild COVID-19 (a few samples of this study predate the infection). Cell type and time point are not known. Both conserved end residues are part of each CDR3. The order of the fields is clone size, J gene, D gene, V gene, CDR3 DNA, CDR3 protein. A D gene is named only where the DNA matches it firmly. Clone size is not always given. Where it is, it says once, few, many or a class for expanded clones.

clone size: -; J gene: TRBJ2-3; D gene: TRBD2; V gene: TRBV20-1; CDR3 DNA: TGCAGTGCAATAGCTAGCGGGACACGCACAGATACGCAGTATTTT; CDR3 protein: CSAIASGTRTDTQYF
clone size: many; J gene: TRBJ2-6; D gene: -; V gene: TRBV29-1; CDR3 DNA: TGCAGCGTTAACTCTGGGGCCAACGTCCTGACTTTC; CDR3 protein: CSVNSGANVLTF
clone size: -; J gene: TRBJ2-2; D gene: TRBD1; V gene: TRBV7-9; CDR3 DNA: TGTGCCAGCCAAACGTGGACAGGGAACACCGGGGAGCTGTTTTTT; CDR3 protein: CASQTWTGNTGELFF
clone size: few; J gene: TRBJ1-3; D gene: -; V gene: TRBV7-2; CDR3 DNA: TGTGCCAGCAGCTTAGCGAGTGGACCGCGCTCTGGAAACACCATATATTTT; CDR3 protein: CASSLASGPRSGNTIYF
clone size: -; J gene: TRBJ2-1; D gene: -; V gene: TRBV9; CDR3 DNA: TGTGCCAGCAGCGTAGAATGGGGTAGCCCTTACAATGAGCAGTTCTTC; CDR3 protein: CASSVEWGSPYNEQFF
clone size: -; J gene: TRBJ1-6; D gene: -; V gene: TRBV6-5; CDR3 DNA: TGTGCCAGCAGCGCCCCAGGCTTCGATTCACCCCTCCACTTT; CDR3 protein: CASSAPGFDSPLHF
clone size: -; J gene: TRBJ2-5; D gene: TRBD2; V gene: TRBV3-1; CDR3 DNA: TGTGCCAGCAGCCAAGAGAGTTTGGGACTAGCGGGACTTAAAGAGACCCAGTACTTC; CDR3 protein: CASSQESLGLAGLKETQYF
clone size: -; J gene: TRBJ2-3; D gene: TRBD2; V gene: TRBV10-3; CDR3 DNA: TGTGCCATCACTCGCGGGAGTCCGGCAGATACGCAGTATTTT; CDR3 protein: CAITRGSPADTQYF
clone size: -; J gene: TRBJ2-5; D gene: -; V gene: TRBV7-2; CDR3 DNA: TGTGCCAGCAGCCTCGGACCATGGGTTGGAGAGACCCAGTACTTC; CDR3 protein: CASSLGPWVGETQYF
clone size: few; J gene: TRBJ1-1; D gene: -; V gene: TRBV24-1; CDR3 DNA: TGTGCCACCTTTACAAAGGAGCCCCGGGGGGAGAACACTGAAGCTTTCTTT; CDR3 protein: CATFTKEPRGENTEAFF
clone size: few; J gene: TRBJ2-7; D gene: TRBD1; V gene: TRBV10-3; CDR3 DNA: TGTGCCATCAGTGCCCCCGACAGGGGGCCCGAGCAGTACTTC; CDR3 protein: CAISAPDRGPEQYF
clone size: -; J gene: TRBJ2-3; D gene: TRBD2; V gene: TRBV7-7; CDR3 DNA: TGTGCCAGCAGCTTAAGCGGGGGGGCCGAGGATACGCAGTATTTT; CDR3 protein: CASSLSGGAEDTQYF
clone size: many; J gene: TRBJ2-4; D gene: -; V gene: TRBV14; CDR3 DNA: TGTGCCAGCAGCCAACACCGGGGCTCGCGTGGCAAAAACATTCAGTACTTC; CDR3 protein: CASSQHRGSRGKNIQYF
clone size: few; J gene: TRBJ2-4; D gene: -; V gene: TRBV5-5; CDR3 DNA: TGTGCCAGCAGCTTAGGGCAGCTCGGAGGCAAAAACATTCAGTACTTC; CDR3 protein: CASSLGQLGGKNIQYF
clone size: -; J gene: TRBJ1-5; D gene: -; V gene: TRBV12-3/TRBV12-4; CDR3 DNA: TGTGCCAGCGCCGCCACCAATCAGCCCCAGCATTTT; CDR3 protein: CASAATNQPQHF
clone size: -; J gene: TRBJ2-7; D gene: -; V gene: TRBV9; CDR3 DNA: TGTGCCAGCAGGACCTCAGGGGCAACTTACGAGCAGTACTTC; CDR3 protein: CASRTSGATYEQYF
clone size: few; J gene: TRBJ1-6; D gene: -; V gene: TRBV6-1; CDR3 DNA: TGTGCCAGCAGTTTTTTACCCGAAGGGGGGAATGCCGTCAATTCACCCCTCCACTTT; CDR3 protein: CASSFLPEGGNAVNSPLHF
clone size: -; J gene: TRBJ1-1; D gene: -; V gene: TRBV6-1; CDR3 DNA: TGTGCCAGCAGTGATGGGAGGACTGAAGCTTTCTTT; CDR3 protein: CASSDGRTEAFF
clone size: -; J gene: TRBJ2-2; D gene: -; V gene: TRBV12-3/TRBV12-4; CDR3 DNA: TGTGCCAGCGGGGGGACACAGAGCACCGGGGAGCTGTTTTTT; CDR3 protein: CASGGTQSTGELFF
clone size: -; J gene: TRBJ2-3; D gene: -; V gene: TRBV11-2; CDR3 DNA: TGTGCCAGCAGCCGCCAGAGAGATAGGCAGTATTTT; CDR3 protein: CASSRQRDRQYF
clone size: -; J gene: TRBJ2-7; D gene: -; V gene: TRBV7-9; CDR3 DNA: TGTGCCAGCAGCCCGAGACTTTCGACGGGATACGAGCAGTACTTC; CDR3 protein: CASSPRLSTGYEQYF
clone size: -; J gene: TRBJ2-3; D gene: TRBD2; V gene: TRBV11-3; CDR3 DNA: TGTGCCAGCAGCCTGACTAGCGGGGGAATCACAGATACGCAGTATTTT; CDR3 protein: CASSLTSGGITDTQYF
clone size: many; J gene: TRBJ2-1; D gene: TRBD2; V gene: TRBV5-4; CDR3 DNA: TGTGCCAGCAATGGGCTAGCGGGGCCTCTCAATGAGCAGTTCTTC; CDR3 protein: CASNGLAGPLNEQFF
clone size: -; J gene: TRBJ2-4; D gene: TRBD1; V gene: TRBV18; CDR3 DNA: TGTGCCAGCTCACCAGACAGGGCGTTGAGCATTCAGTACTTC; CDR3 protein: CASSPDRALSIQYF
clone size: -; J gene: TRBJ2-1; D gene: TRBD1; V gene: TRBV7-2; CDR3 DNA: TGTGCCAGCAGCCCCAGGGCGGGACAGGGGTATAATGAGCAGTTCTTC; CDR3 protein: CASSPRAGQGYNEQFF
clone size: few; J gene: TRBJ2-2; D gene: -; V gene: TRBV15; CDR3 DNA: TGTGCCACCAGCAGAGGCACGGTCGGGTCGAACACCGGGGAGCTGTTTTTT; CDR3 protein: CATSRGTVGSNTGELFF
clone size: once; J gene: TRBJ1-4; D gene: -; V gene: TRBV5-8; CDR3 DNA: TGTGCCAGCCGCCCCCGGGACCGAGTCCAGAAAAAACTGTTTTTT; CDR3 protein: CASRPRDRVQKKLFF
clone size: -; J gene: TRBJ2-7; D gene: -; V gene: TRBV6-2/TRBV6-3; CDR3 DNA: TGTGCCAGCAGAGTGACGGACCCCTACGAGCAGTACTTC; CDR3 protein: CASRVTDPYEQYF
clone size: few; J gene: TRBJ2-7; D gene: -; V gene: TRBV20-1; CDR3 DNA: TGCAGTGCCAGTCAGATCCGTGGTAGATCCGCCTACGAGCAGTACTTC; CDR3 protein: CSASQIRGRSAYEQYF
clone size: many; J gene: TRBJ2-1; D gene: TRBD2; V gene: TRBV5-1; CDR3 DNA: TGCGCCAGCAGCTCGGAACCCATTTCGGGAGGGAAAGGACGTGCGTTCTTC; CDR3 protein: CASSSEPISGGKGRAFF
clone size: few; J gene: TRBJ2-2; D gene: TRBD2; V gene: TRBV19; CDR3 DNA: TGTGCCAGTAGTAGGACTAGCGGGGGGGCAAGCACCGGGGAGCTGTTTTTT; CDR3 protein: CASSRTSGGASTGELFF
clone size: -; J gene: TRBJ1-1; D gene: TRBD1; V gene: TRBV14; CDR3 DNA: TGTGCCAGCAGCCAAGGGACTCTGATAGGGACAGGGGCTGAAGCTTTCTTT; CDR3 protein: CASSQGTLIGTGAEAFF
clone size: few; J gene: TRBJ2-6; D gene: -; V gene: TRBV7-7; CDR3 DNA: TGTGCTAGCGGAGCCCTGGGCAGGGGTGGCCCGGTCGTCCTGACTTTC; CDR3 protein: CASGALGRGGPVVLTF
clone size: -; J gene: TRBJ1-4; D gene: -; V gene: TRBV7-8; CDR3 DNA: TGTGCCAGCAGCTTAGCGGGGAGAACATATGAAAAACTGTTTTTT; CDR3 protein: CASSLAGRTYEKLFF
clone size: few; J gene: TRBJ2-5; D gene: TRBD2; V gene: TRBV6-5; CDR3 DNA: TGTGCCAGCAGTTACTCTTCCGGGACTAGCGGGACCCAGTACTTC; CDR3 protein: CASSYSSGTSGTQYF
clone size: -; J gene: TRBJ2-3; D gene: -; V gene: TRBV9; CDR3 DNA: TGTGCCAGCAGCGTTTCCCTCTTCCCAGATACGCAGTATTTT; CDR3 protein: CASSVSLFPDTQYF
clone size: -; J gene: TRBJ2-5; D gene: TRBD2; V gene: TRBV20-1; CDR3 DNA: TGCAGTGCTAGAGGACTAGCGGGGATGGAGACCCAGTACTTC; CDR3 protein: CSARGLAGMETQYF
clone size: few; J gene: TRBJ2-2; D gene: -; V gene: TRBV6-2/TRBV6-3; CDR3 DNA: TGTGCCAGCAAAGAGGGGACGAACACCGGGGAGCTGTTTTTT; CDR3 protein: CASKEGTNTGELFF
clone size: -; J gene: TRBJ2-2; D gene: -; V gene: TRBV11-3; CDR3 DNA: TGTGCCAGCAGCTCCTCTCGGACAGTGAACACCGGGGAGCTGTTTTTT; CDR3 protein: CASSSSRTVNTGELFF
clone size: -; J gene: TRBJ2-2; D gene: TRBD1; V gene: TRBV11-3; CDR3 DNA: TGTGCCAGCAGCTCCGGGACAGGGGCATCGAACACCGGGGAGCTGTTTTTT; CDR3 protein: CASSSGTGASNTGELFF
clone size: -; J gene: TRBJ2-2; D gene: -; V gene: TRBV18; CDR3 DNA: TGTGCCAGCTCACCACGAGGGCAGGTGAACACCGGGGAGCTGTTTTTT; CDR3 protein: CASSPRGQVNTGELFF
clone size: -; J gene: TRBJ2-7; D gene: -; V gene: TRBV20-1; CDR3 DNA: TGCAGTGCTACTCATAGCCAACCCTACGAGCAGTACTTC; CDR3 protein: CSATHSQPYEQYF
clone size: few; J gene: TRBJ2-3; D gene: -; V gene: TRBV4-2; CDR3 DNA: TGTGCCAGCAGCCAAGGTCGAGGCACAGATACGCAGTATTTT; CDR3 protein: CASSQGRGTDTQYF
clone size: -; J gene: TRBJ1-2; D gene: TRBD1; V gene: TRBV5-1; CDR3 DNA: TGCGCCAGCAGCCGACAGGGCGTTGGCTACACCTTC; CDR3 protein: CASSRQGVGYTF
clone size: few; J gene: TRBJ2-7; D gene: TRBD2; V gene: TRBV7-2; CDR3 DNA: TGTGCCAGCAGGACTAGCGGGAAGTCATACGAGCAGTACTTC; CDR3 protein: CASRTSGKSYEQYF
clone size: few; J gene: TRBJ2-1; D gene: -; V gene: TRBV4-3; CDR3 DNA: TGCGCCAGCAGCCAAGAGAGGGGGGTGGCCTCCTACAATGAGCAGTTCTTC; CDR3 protein: CASSQERGVASYNEQFF
clone size: many; J gene: TRBJ2-3; D gene: TRBD2; V gene: TRBV11-3; CDR3 DNA: TGTGCCAGCAGCCTACAAACTCCCGGGACTAGGGAGGGCACAGATACGCAGTATTTT; CDR3 protein: CASSLQTPGTREGTDTQYF
clone size: -; J gene: TRBJ1-1; D gene: -; V gene: TRBV9; CDR3 DNA: TGTGCCAGCAGCGTATCCCCCACGGAGAACACTGAAGCTTTCTTT; CDR3 protein: CASSVSPTENTEAFF
clone size: -; J gene: TRBJ2-3; D gene: -; V gene: TRBV4-3; CDR3 DNA: TGCGCCAGCAGGGTGCAGATAGCCTCAGATACGCAGTATTTT; CDR3 protein: CASRVQIASDTQYF
clone size: few; J gene: TRBJ2-7; D gene: -; V gene: TRBV20-1; CDR3 DNA: TGCAGTGCTCACGACAGGTCTACCTACGAGCAGTACTTC; CDR3 protein: CSAHDRSTYEQYF
clone size: -; J gene: TRBJ2-7; D gene: -; V gene: TRBV5-1; CDR3 DNA: TGCGCCAGCAGCCGGGCCCGACGGGACGGCGAGCAGTACTTC; CDR3 protein: CASSRARRDGEQYF
clone size: -; J gene: TRBJ1-2; D gene: -; V gene: TRBV5-1; CDR3 DNA: TGCGCCAGCAGCTTGGGGGCCAGCTGGGGCTATGGCTACACCTTC; CDR3 protein: CASSLGASWGYGYTF
clone size: many; J gene: TRBJ2-5; D gene: TRBD2; V gene: TRBV6-2/TRBV6-3; CDR3 DNA: TGTGCCAGCCGACCTTGGAGGGGACTAGCGGGACGGAAACAAGAGACCCAGTACTTC; CDR3 protein: CASRPWRGLAGRKQETQYF
clone size: many; J gene: TRBJ2-3; D gene: -; V gene: TRBV18; CDR3 DNA: TGTGCCAGCTCACTTGACAGCACAGATACGCAGTATTTT; CDR3 protein: CASSLDSTDTQYF
clone size: few; J gene: TRBJ2-6; D gene: -; V gene: TRBV4-2; CDR3 DNA: TGTGCCAGTGCCCAGTTCCTCCCAAGGGCTGGGGCCAACGTCCTGACTTTC; CDR3 protein: CASAQFLPRAGANVLTF
clone size: -; J gene: TRBJ1-2; D gene: -; V gene: TRBV7-9; CDR3 DNA: TGTGCCAGCAGCCCTCTGAGAATACAGGCCTACTATGGCTACACCTTC; CDR3 protein: CASSPLRIQAYYGYTF
clone size: few; J gene: TRBJ1-1; D gene: -; V gene: TRBV29-1; CDR3 DNA: TGCAGCGTTATCCGGAACACTGAAGCTTTCTTT; CDR3 protein: CSVIRNTEAFF